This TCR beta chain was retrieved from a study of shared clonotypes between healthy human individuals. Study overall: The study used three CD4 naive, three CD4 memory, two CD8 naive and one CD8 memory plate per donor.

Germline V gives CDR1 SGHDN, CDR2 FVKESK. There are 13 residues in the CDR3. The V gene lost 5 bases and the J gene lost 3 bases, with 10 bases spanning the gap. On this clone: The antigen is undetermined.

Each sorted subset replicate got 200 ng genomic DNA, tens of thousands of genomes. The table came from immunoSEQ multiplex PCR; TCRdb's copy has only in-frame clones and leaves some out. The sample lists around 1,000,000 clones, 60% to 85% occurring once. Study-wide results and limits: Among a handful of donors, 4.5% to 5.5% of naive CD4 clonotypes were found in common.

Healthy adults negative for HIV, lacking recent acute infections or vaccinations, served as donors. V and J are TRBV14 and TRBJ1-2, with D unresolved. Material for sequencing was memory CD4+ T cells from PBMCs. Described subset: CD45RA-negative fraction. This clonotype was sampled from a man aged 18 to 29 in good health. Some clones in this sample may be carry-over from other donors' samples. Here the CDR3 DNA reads TGTGCCAGCAGCTCGGACCCTGACTATGGCTACACCTTC. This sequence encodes CASSSDPDYGYTF. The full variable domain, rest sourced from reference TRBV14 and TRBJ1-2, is EAGVTQFPSHSVIEKGQTVTLRCDPISGHDNLYWYRRVMGKEIKFLLHFVKESKQDESGMPNNRFLAERTGGTYSTLKVQPAELEDSGVYFCASSSDPDYGYTFGSGTRLTVV.